The entry that follows covers one T cell receptor (beta chain) sequence. Its target is unknown. The sample is drawn from a study of blood T cells in healthy people across ages. Overall study results and limits: Researchers judged that diversity estimates from one million T cells fell short of true values.

Next came a second PCR, run for roughly 6 to 11 cycles, which used a sample-barcoded 5' primer along with a J-beta primer mix. Using its own MiXCR run on the 5' RACE reads, TCRdb lists one record per CDR3 protein. Altogether hundreds of thousands of distinct CDR3 sequences are present, nearly 60% being singletons, with the ten largest covering 20% to 25%. The germline CDR1 and CDR2 sequences are MNHEY and SMNVEV (reference sequence). CDR3 length: 9 residues. Trimming removed 7 bases at V and 7 bases at J, with 5 bases between. This chain connects TRBV27 to TRBJ2-7, with a tentative D call TRBD2 (5 bases). The specimen was blood. The receptor was derived from a man aged 30-40 years in good health. The CDR3 DNA sequence: TGTGCCAGCACGGGAGAGCAGTACTTC. Protein product: CASTGEQYF.